The 27 T cell receptor beta chains below come from one sample, sequenced in a study of CD8 T cells in ankylosing spondylitis. Study findings and constraints: Among TCR beta sequences, a motif of under ten highly homologous variants appeared characteristic of ankylosing spondylitis blood.

Which antigens these TCRs recognize remains unknown. MiXCR, applied by TCRdb to the 5' RACE reads, yields one record per CDR3 protein. Of about 800,000 distinct CDR3 sequences listed, about 12% are singletons. The specimen was blood, either unsorted or a sorted T cell fraction (not recorded which). The source is a male donor with ankylosing spondylitis.

Ten or more counts support this clonotype. The V call is TRBV12-3 or TRBV12-4, the J call TRBJ1-3; D gene unclear. The CDR3 consists of 12 residues. With 8 bases removed from V and 2 bases from J, the gap between germline ends came to 7 bases. The CDR3 reads CASARAGNTIYF. The CDR3 DNA follows: TGTGCCAGCGCAAGGGCTGGAAACACCATATATTTT.

This clonotype was seen a handful of times. The rearrangement uses TRBV20-1 and TRBJ2-2; D unclear. The CDR3 is 13 amino acids. V was shortened by 6 bases and J by 5 bases, with 13 bases between the two germline ends. Germline loops: CDR1 DFQATT, CDR2 SNEGSKA (reference sequence). The CDR3 protein is CSARQDPTGELFF. CDR3 DNA: TGCAGTGCGCGGCAAGATCCTACCGGGGAGCTGTTTTTT.

This clonotype was picked up many times. The chain joins TRBV29-1 to TRBJ2-5, with no clear D. Trimming left V 3 bases short and J 4 bases short, with 15 bases between. This CDR3 is 14 amino acids long. Germline loops: CDR1 SQVTM, CDR2 ANQGSEA. CDR3 sequence: CSVDSDGSRETQYF. The CDR3 DNA sequence: TGCAGCGTTGATTCCGACGGCAGTCGAGAGACCCAGTACTTC.

This clonotype was picked up a small number of times. This chain links TRBV20-1 with TRBJ2-5; 8 bases are shared with TRBD1. Trimming took 3 bases from V and 5 from J; bases not matched to a gene: 11. Germline lookup yields CDR1 DFQATT and CDR2 SNEGSKA (reference sequence). CDR3 size: 15 residues. DNA of the CDR3: TGCAGTGCTAGGGACGGCAGGGGGCCGAGGGAGACCCAGTACTTC. This gives the protein CSARDGRGPRETQYF.

The chain is built from TRBV20-1 and TRBJ2-2; a weak D match, TRBD1 (5 bases). Germline CDR1 reads DFQATT; CDR2 reads SNEGSKA (reference sequence). The CDR3 extends over 15 amino acids. V was shortened by 0 bases and J by 7 bases, with 15 bases between the two germline ends. The CDR3 sequence: CSAREAGQVYGELFF. CDR3 sequence (DNA): TGCAGTGCTAGAGAGGCAGGGCAAGTCTACGGGGAGCTGTTTTTT.

V and J are TRBV10-3 and TRBJ1-2, with D uncertain. CDR1 is ENHRY, CDR2 SYGVKD, per germline. This CDR3 spans 12 amino acids. V was clipped by 0 bases and J by 4 bases, with 3 bases between them. CDR3 DNA sequence: TGTGCCATCAGTGAGTCGGCCTATGGCTACACCTTC. Translation: CAISESAYGYTF.

This chain uses TRBV4-2 with TRBJ1-1; TRBD1 might be the D (5 bases). The CDR3 runs 18 residues. V was shortened by 4 bases and J by 0 bases, with 21 bases between the two germline ends. Germline V gene lookup returns CDR1 LGHNA and CDR2 YNFKEQ. The CDR3 spells CASSLQRGDGVLNTEAFF. The CDR3 DNA reads TGTGCCAGCAGCCTCCAGAGAGGGGACGGAGTTTTGAACACTGAAGCTTTCTTT.

CDR3 in DNA: TGTGCCAGCAGCGTAGTAGGGGGCCGACCCGCAGATACGCAGTATTTT. It is translated as CASSVVGGRPADTQYF. The genes are TRBV9 and TRBJ2-3; 7 bases align to TRBD1. V lost 0 bases to trimming and J lost 4 bases; unmatched junction nucleotides: 8. The CDR3 totals 16 residues. The germline V gene has CDR1 SGDLS and CDR2 YYNGEE. Complete variable domain (other parts from reference TRBV9 and TRBJ2-3): DSGVTQTPKHLITATGQRVTLRCSPRSGDLSVYWYQQSLDQGLQFLIQYYNGEERAKGNILERFSAQQFPDLHSELNLSSLELGDSALYFCASSVVGGRPADTQYFGPGTRLTVL.

This clonotype was observed a handful of times. The rearrangement uses TRBV7-9 and TRBJ2-7, with D unresolved. Between the trimmed V and J ends, which lost 4 bases and 2 bases, there was a span of 21 bases. Germline-derived CDR1 and CDR2 are SEHNR and FQNEAQ (reference sequence). This CDR3 is built from 17 residues. The CDR3 is CASSSLASRSSPYEQYF. The CDR3 DNA is TGTGCCAGCAGCTCGCTCGCCAGCCGTTCGTCCCCCTACGAGCAGTACTTC. The full variable domain, completed using reference TRBV7-9 and TRBJ2-7, is DTGVSQNPRHKITKRGQNVTFRCDPISEHNRLYWYRQTLGQGPEFLTYFQNEAQLEKSRLLSDRFSAERPKGSFSTLEIQRTEQGDSAMYLCASSSLASRSSPYEQYFGPGTRLTVT.

This clonotype turned up a few times. The chain employs TRBV9 and TRBJ2-1, with unresolved D. V lost 3 bases, J lost 3 bases, and 16 bases lay in between. The germline CDR1 and CDR2 sequences are SGDLS and YYNGEE. The CDR3 covers 16 residues. CDR3 sequence: CASSAFLGRLYNEQFF. CDR3 nucleotides: TGTGCCAGCAGCGCCTTTTTAGGAAGACTCTACAATGAGCAGTTCTTC. Variable domain in full (rest from reference TRBV9 and TRBJ2-1): DSGVTQTPKHLITATGQRVTLRCSPRSGDLSVYWYQQSLDQGLQFLIQYYNGEERAKGNILERFSAQQFPDLHSELNLSSLELGDSALYFCASSAFLGRLYNEQFFGPGTRLTVL.

There are many counts of this clonotype. J is TRBJ2-5 and V is TRBV7-2; D is possibly TRBD2 (5 bases). CDR1 and CDR2 (germline): SGHTA, FQGNSA. The CDR3 has 14 amino acids. V was cut by 5 bases and J by 3 bases, with 13 bases left in between. The CDR3 DNA is TGTGCCAGCAGCGTACTAGTGTCCAAAGAGACCCAGTACTTC. It encodes CASSVLVSKETQYF.

The V gene is TRBV6-2 or TRBV6-3, the J gene TRBJ2-7, with TRBD2 identical over 14 bases. CDR3 length equals 14 residues. Trimming removed 5 bases from V and 4 bases from J; junction bases left unmatched: 1. CDR1 and CDR2 (germline): MNHEY, SVGEGT. CDR3 sequence reads: CASSGLAGGYEQYF. The CDR3 bases are TGTGCCAGCAGTGGACTAGCGGGAGGTTACGAGCAGTACTTC.

This sequence joins TRBV15 and TRBJ2-1; unclear D gene. CDR1 LNHNV and CDR2 YYDKDF come from the germline V gene (reference sequence). This CDR3 is 14 amino acids long. Trimming removed 3 bases at V and 0 bases at J, with 6 bases between. The CDR3 DNA reads TGTGCCACCAGCAGGTCGGGCTCCTACAATGAGCAGTTCTTC. Protein: CATSRSGSYNEQFF. Filled out from reference TRBV15 and TRBJ2-1, the complete variable domain reads DAMVIQNPRYQVTQFGKPVTLSCSQTLNHNVMYWYQQKSSQAPKLLFHYYDKDFNNEADTPDNFQSRRPNTSFCFLDIRSPGLGDTAMYLCATSRSGSYNEQFFGPGTRLTVL.

This clonotype was seen at least ten times. This chain connects TRBV28 to TRBJ1-2; possibly TRBD1 for D (5 bases). The V end was cut by 6 bases, the J end by 5 bases, with 10 bases between. The CDR3 extends over 12 amino acids. Germline-derived CDR1 and CDR2 are MDHEN and SYDVKM. In DNA, the CDR3 is TGTGCCAGCAGCTTAAGGGGATATGGCTACACCTTC. This codes for CASSLRGYGYTF.

The chain employs TRBV7-2 and TRBJ2-7, with D tentatively TRBD1 or TRBD2 (5 bases each). The CDR3 has 14 residues. V lost 5 bases and J 0 bases, leaving 11 bases between the germline ends. Looked up from germline, CDR1 is SGHTA and CDR2 is FQGNSA. CDR3 DNA sequence: TGTGCCAGCAGCCAGACCGGGGCCTCCTACGAGCAGTACTTC. This sequence encodes CASSQTGASYEQYF.

This clonotype was found a few times. The chain couples TRBV18 to TRBJ1-5; weak D call: TRBD1 (5 bases). CDR1 and CDR2 (germline): KGHSH, LQKENI. The ends were cut back, 2 bases at V and 7 bases at J, with 18 bases in the middle. The CDR3 length is 16 residues. CDR3: CASSPGRLGAGQPQHF. CDR3 nucleotide sequence: TGTGCCAGCTCACCAGGAAGACTCGGGGCCGGACAGCCCCAGCATTTT.

There are many counts of this clonotype. The genes are TRBV20-1 and TRBJ2-3, with a possible D match to TRBD2 (5 bases). V was shortened by 0 bases and J by 3 bases, with 7 bases between the two germline ends. Germline lookup yields CDR1 DFQATT and CDR2 SNEGSKA (reference sequence). This CDR3 comprises 13 residues. CDR3 sequence reads: CSARDGRTDTQYF. In DNA form, the CDR3 reads TGCAGTGCTAGAGATGGGAGAACAGATACGCAGTATTTT.

V and J are TRBV11-2 and TRBJ2-4, with D tentatively TRBD1 or TRBD2 (7 bases each). This CDR3 is built from 13 residues. Per germline, CDR1 SGHAT and CDR2 FQNNGV. V shed 8 bases and J shed 4 bases, with 12 bases lying between them. DNA for the CDR3: TGTGCCAGCTCAGGGGGGGTAAAAAACATTCAGTACTTC. Amino acids: CASSGGVKNIQYF.

This clonotype was seen only a few times. The chain carries TRBV28 and TRBJ2-7; TRBD1 matches 7 bases. The CDR3 totals 13 residues. V shed 4 bases and J 5 bases; nucleotides not matched to a gene: 5. Looked up from germline, CDR1 is MDHEN and CDR2 is SYDVKM. CDR3 amino acids: CASSSYRGHEQYF. DNA for the CDR3: TGTGCCAGCAGTTCGTACAGGGGACACGAGCAGTACTTC.

The V call is TRBV9, the J call TRBJ2-2, with a tentative D call TRBD1 (5 bases). The V end was cut by 1 base, the J end by 3 bases, with 13 bases between. The germline V gene encodes CDR1 SGDLS and CDR2 YYNGEE. The CDR3 is made up of 16 amino acids. The CDR3 nucleotides read TGTGCCAGCAGCGTACTCGGGCAGGGTGACACCGGGGAGCTGTTTTTT. It specifies CASSVLGQGDTGELFF.

This clonotype was seen ten or more times. This chain connects TRBV12-3 or TRBV12-4 to TRBJ2-1, with 8 nucleotides matching TRBD2. The length of the CDR3 is 15 residues. The V gene end was trimmed by 3 bases and the J gene end by 2 bases; junction bases not matched to a gene: 3. Written as DNA, the CDR3 is TGTGCCAGCAGTTTTGCGGGGGGAGCCTACAATGAGCAGTTCTTC. Its translation is CASSFAGGAYNEQFF.

The chain has TRBV20-1 and TRBJ1-4; D call uncertain. The V gene lost 1 base and the J gene lost 9 bases, with 12 bases spanning the gap. The CDR3 sequence is 13 residues long. Per the germline V gene, CDR1 is DFQATT and CDR2 is SNEGSKA (reference sequence). CDR3 residues: CSARGHGNKKLFF. The CDR3 DNA is TGCAGTGCTAGAGGTCACGGGAATAAAAAACTGTTTTTT.

J is TRBJ1-4 and V is TRBV5-1, with 7 positions matching TRBD1. CDR3 length equals 16 residues. The V and J ends lost 4 bases and 4 bases, in that order; junction bases with no gene match: 10. Germline V gene data show CDR1 as SGHRS and CDR2 as YFSETQ. Written as DNA, the CDR3 is TGCGCCAGCAGCAGGGGGACGGGACAGCTTAATGAAAAACTGTTTTTT. Its translation: CASSRGTGQLNEKLFF.

This clonotype was counted ten times or more. The chain is built from TRBV6-5 and TRBJ1-2; D remains unclear. The germline V gene encodes CDR1 MNHEY and CDR2 SVGAGI. This CDR3 is built from 12 residues. V was trimmed by 5 bases and J by 7 bases, leaving 11 bases between them. Written as DNA, the CDR3 is TGTGCCAGCAGTACAGTGGGGTTTGGCTACACCTTC. Translating gives CASSTVGFGYTF.

J is TRBJ2-5 and V is TRBV2, with 8 bases matching TRBD1. This CDR3 comprises 14 residues. V lost 6 bases and J lost 1; bases outside the gene matches: 4. The germline gives CDR1 SNHLY, CDR2 FYNNEI. This CDR3 is CASSIGQGQETQYF. CDR3 bases: TGTGCCAGCAGCATCGGACAGGGCCAAGAGACCCAGTACTTC. Combining the CDR3 with reference TRBV2 and TRBJ2-5 gives the whole variable domain EPEVTQTPSHQVTQMGQEVILRCVPISNHLYFYWYRQILGQKVEFLVSFYNNEISEKSEIFDDQFSVERPDGSNFTLKIRSTKLEDSAMYFCASSIGQGQETQYFGPGTRLLVL.

The table lists this clonotype with a few counts. The chain uses TRBV9 and TRBJ2-3; no firm D call. Germline CDR1 reads SGDLS; CDR2 reads YYNGEE. Trimming removed 3 bases at V and 4 bases at J, with 18 bases between. This CDR3 region has 16 residues. The CDR3 region is CASSARGRPQADTQYF. The CDR3 DNA is TGTGCCAGCAGCGCCCGCGGCAGACCCCAGGCAGATACGCAGTATTTT. Looking up the rest from reference TRBV9 and TRBJ2-3 gives the full variable domain: DSGVTQTPKHLITATGQRVTLRCSPRSGDLSVYWYQQSLDQGLQFLIQYYNGEERAKGNILERFSAQQFPDLHSELNLSSLELGDSALYFCASSARGRPQADTQYFGPGTRLTVL.

This chain uses TRBV9 with TRBJ2-3; D ambiguous. Trimming removed 3 bases from V and 2 bases from J, with 10 bases in between. The germline V gene encodes CDR1 SGDLS and CDR2 YYNGEE. CDR3 size: 14 residues. The CDR3 DNA sequence: TGTGCCAGCAGCGCACGCTCCTTCACAGATACGCAGTATTTT. Translated: CASSARSFTDTQYF.